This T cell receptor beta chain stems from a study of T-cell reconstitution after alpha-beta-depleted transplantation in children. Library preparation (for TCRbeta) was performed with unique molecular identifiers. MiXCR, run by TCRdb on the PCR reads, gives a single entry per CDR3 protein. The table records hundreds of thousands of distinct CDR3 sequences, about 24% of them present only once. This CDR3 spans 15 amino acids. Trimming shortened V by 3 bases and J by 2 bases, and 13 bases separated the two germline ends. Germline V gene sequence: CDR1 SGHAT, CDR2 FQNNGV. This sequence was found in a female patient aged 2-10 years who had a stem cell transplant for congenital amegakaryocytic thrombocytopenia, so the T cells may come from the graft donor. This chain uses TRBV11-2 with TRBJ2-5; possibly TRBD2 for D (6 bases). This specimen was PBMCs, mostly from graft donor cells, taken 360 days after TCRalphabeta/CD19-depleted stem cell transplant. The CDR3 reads CASSFGGTLQETQYF. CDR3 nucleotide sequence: TGTGCCAGCAGCTTTGGAGGGACCCTACAAGAGACCCAGTACTTC.